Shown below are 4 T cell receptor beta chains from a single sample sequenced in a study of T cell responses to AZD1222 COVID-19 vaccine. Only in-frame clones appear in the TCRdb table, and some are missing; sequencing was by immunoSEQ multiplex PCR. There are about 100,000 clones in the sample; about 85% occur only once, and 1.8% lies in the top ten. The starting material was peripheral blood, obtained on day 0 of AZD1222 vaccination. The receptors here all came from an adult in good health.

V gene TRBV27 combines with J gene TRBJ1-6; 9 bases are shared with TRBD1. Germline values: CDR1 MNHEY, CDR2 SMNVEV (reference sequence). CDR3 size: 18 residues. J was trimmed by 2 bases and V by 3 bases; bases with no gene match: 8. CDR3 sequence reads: CASSFKVQGAAYNSPLHF. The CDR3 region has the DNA TGTGCCAGCAGTTTCAAGGTACAGGGGGCAGCCTATAATTCACCCCTCCACTTT.

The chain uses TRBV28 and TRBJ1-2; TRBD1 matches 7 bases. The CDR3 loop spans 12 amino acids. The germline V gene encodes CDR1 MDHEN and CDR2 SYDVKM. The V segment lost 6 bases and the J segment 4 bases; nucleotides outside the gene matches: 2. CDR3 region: CASSRGTYGYTF. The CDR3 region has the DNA TGTGCCAGCAGCAGGGGGACCTATGGCTACACCTTC.

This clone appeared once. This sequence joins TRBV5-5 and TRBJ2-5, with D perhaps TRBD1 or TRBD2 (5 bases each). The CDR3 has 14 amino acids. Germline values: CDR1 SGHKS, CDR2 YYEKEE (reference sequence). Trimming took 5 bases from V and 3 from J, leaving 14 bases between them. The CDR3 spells CASSSPGRKETQYF. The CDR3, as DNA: TGTGCCAGCAGTTCCCCGGGACGAAAAGAGACCCAGTACTTC.

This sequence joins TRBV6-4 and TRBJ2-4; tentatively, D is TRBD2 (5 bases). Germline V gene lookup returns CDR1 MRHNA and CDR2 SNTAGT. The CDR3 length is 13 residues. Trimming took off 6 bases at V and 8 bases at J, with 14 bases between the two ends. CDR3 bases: TGTGCCAGCAGCTCTAGCAATGAGGACATTCAGTACTTC. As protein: CASSSSNEDIQYF.